The 8 T cell receptor beta chains reported below all come from one sample, sequenced in a study of OX40 agonist ivuxolimab in advanced cancers. Profiled with immunoSEQ multiplex PCR; TCRdb holds only in-frame clones, not every one. The repertoire consists of tens of thousands of clones, with approximately 90% occurring once and the leading ten covering under 20%. The material was CD4+ or CD8+ T cells sorted from blood, obtained in a trial of the OX40 agonist ivuxolimab. These TCRs come from an adult with an advanced solid tumor such as melanoma, head and neck, liver or kidney cancer.

The chain carries TRBV7-9 and TRBJ2-5; 9 bases align to TRBD1. From germline, CDR1 is SEHNR and CDR2 FQNEAQ (reference sequence). J lost 3 bases, V lost 1 base, and 15 bases had no gene match. CDR3 size: 19 residues. CDR3 DNA sequence: TGTGCCAGCAGCTTAGTAGGTCGAGGGACAGGGAGGTTGGAAGAGACCCAGTACTTC. It codes for CASSLVGRGTGRLEETQYF.

The CDR3 is CASSLARDTIMNTEAFF. Written as DNA, the CDR3 is TGCGCCAGCAGCTTGGCGCGGGACACAATAATGAACACTGAAGCTTTCTTT. The chain employs TRBV5-1 and TRBJ1-1; D perhaps matches TRBD1 (6 bases). Germline V gene sequence: CDR1 SGHRS, CDR2 YFSETQ. V lost 0 bases and J 0 bases, leaving 15 bases between the germline ends. This CDR3 is built from 17 residues.

The chain uses TRBV10-3 and TRBJ2-7, with a weak D call TRBD2 (6 bases). Deletions cut 0 bases from V and 4 bases from J, with 10 bases between. The length of the CDR3 is 14 residues. Germline CDR1 is ENHRY and CDR2 is SYGVKD. DNA of the CDR3: TGTGCCATCAGTGAGTCGGGGACTGTTTACGAGCAGTACTTC. Protein sequence: CAISESGTVYEQYF.

Relative to its sample, this clone is medium-sized. The same CDR3 arises from other DNA sequences in this sample as well. The V gene is TRBV7-6, the J gene TRBJ2-7; D not certain. The CDR3 is 13 amino acids. From germline, CDR1 is SGHVS and CDR2 FNYEAQ. Trimming took off 5 bases at V and 3 bases at J, with 11 bases between the two ends. The CDR3 DNA reads as TGTGCCAGCAGCCCCGGGCCGAACTACGAGCAGTACTTC. Protein: CASSPGPNYEQYF. Full variable domain (outside the CDR3, taken from reference TRBV7-6 and TRBJ2-7): GAGVSQSPRYKVTKRGQDVALRCDPISGHVSLYWYRQALGQGPEFLTYFNYEAQQDKSGLPNDRFSAERPEGSISTLTIQRTEQRDSAMYRCASSPGPNYEQYFGPGTRLTVT.

This chain uses TRBV27 with TRBJ1-1; weak D call: TRBD1 (5 bases). This CDR3 region has 14 residues. Germline V gives CDR1 MNHEY, CDR2 SMNVEV (reference sequence). V lost 6 bases, J lost 2 bases, and 13 bases lay in between. This CDR3 reads CASRMTGGNTEAFF. In DNA form, the CDR3 reads TGTGCCAGCAGAATGACGGGGGGTAACACTGAAGCTTTCTTT.

The gene calls are TRBV4-3 and TRBJ2-7; 7 positions match TRBD1. CDR1 is LGHNA and CDR2 is YSLEER in the germline V gene. The V segment lost 0 bases and the J segment 4 bases; nucleotides outside the gene matches: 9. The CDR3 length is 16 residues. DNA for the CDR3: TGCGCCAGCAGCCAAGATCGACAGGGTAGGGAATACGAGCAGTACTTC. This translates into CASSQDRQGREYEQYF.

This chain joins TRBV21-1 and TRBJ2-7; the DNA was not used to check the table's D call, TRBD2. TRBV21-1 is a pseudogene. The CDR3 loop spans 16 amino acids. Here the CDR3 DNA reads TGTGCCAGCAGCTCCCTCCGAAGTGTGGCGGATCCACGGCAGTACTTC. Translating gives CASSSLRSVADPRQYF.

The rearrangement links TRBV5-6 to TRBJ2-7; D assignment may be TRBD1 or TRBD2 (5 bases each). V lost 5 bases to trimming and J lost 3 bases, with 18 bases between them. Germline CDR1 SGHDT, CDR2 YYEEEE. The CDR3 is 15 residues long. For the CDR3, the DNA is TGTGCCAGCAGTTATGGGACCTCTTGGAGCTACGAGCAGTACTTC. Translating it yields CASSYGTSWSYEQYF.